Following are 2 T cell receptor beta chains from one sample sequenced in a study of control samples from healthy donors and cancer patients. Libraries were prepared by immunoSEQ multiplex PCR; TCRdb keeps only in-frame clonotypes and omits some of them. The table has about 100,000 clones, approximately 84% seen once. The sample comprised blood. Receptor source: a woman between 50 and 59 years old in good health.

The chain carries TRBV18 and TRBJ2-5; D is unclear. V was clipped by 2 bases and J by 3 bases, with 4 bases between them. The CDR3 runs 12 residues. Germline V gene data show CDR1 as KGHSH and CDR2 as LQKENI. The CDR3 loop is CASSPGEETQYF. CDR3 bases: TGTGCCAGCTCACCAGGCGAAGAGACCCAGTACTTC. The full variable domain, with the rest looked up from reference TRBV18 and TRBJ2-5, is NAGVMQNPRHLVRRRGQEARLRCSPMKGHSHVYWYRQLPEEGLKFMVYLQKENIIDESGMPKERFSAEFPKEGPSILRIQQVVRGDSAAYFCASSPGEETQYFGPGTRLLVL.

This chain connects TRBV6-6 to TRBJ2-6; TRBD1 might be the D (5 bases). Trimming stripped 7 bases from V and 0 bases from J, with 7 bases between. Germline-derived CDR1 and CDR2 are MNHNY and SVGAGI (reference sequence). CDR3 length: 14 amino acids. CDR3 bases: TGTGCCAGCAAAGGGGTCTCTGGGGCCAACGTCCTGACTTTC. The encoded protein is CASKGVSGANVLTF.